This TCR beta chain was sequenced for a study of control samples from healthy donors and cancer patients. Germline V lookup: CDR1 SGHRS, CDR2 YFSETQ. There are 16 residues in the CDR3. With 2 bases removed from V and 6 bases from J, the gap between germline ends came to 15 bases. Only one count was recorded for this clone. Produced via immunoSEQ multiplex PCR; TCRdb's table is partial and in-frame only. The sample lists around 51,000 clones, approximately 80% seen once, with roughly 9.1% in the top ten. The TCR sequence derives from a man between 65 and 85 years old in good health. The chain is built from TRBV5-1 and TRBJ1-6; possible D gene TRBD1, 5 bases. Sequencing was performed on blood. CDR3 nucleotides: TGCGCCAGCAGCTTTAATGGAGGGGCGAGTAATTCACCCCTCCACTTT. Amino acid sequence: CASSFNGGASNSPLHF.